A single sample is the source of the 22 T cell receptor beta chains below, sequenced in a study of CD8+CD57+ T cells in acquired aplastic anemia. Patients selected for sequencing had displayed CD8+CD57+ cell expansion by flow cytometry. Both TCR beta VDJ combination and CDR3 sequence profiling were carried out. Genomic DNA was the template for this profiling. TCRdb itself ran the reads through MiXCR, one entry per CDR3 protein. Of a few hundred thousand distinct CDR3 sequences listed, approximately 57% are singletons. The sequencing input was sorted CD4+, CD8+, or CD8+CD57+ T cells (not recorded which) from PBMCs. Receptors were obtained from a human donor with aplastic anemia.

This rearrangement joins TRBV5-1 to TRBJ2-7; a possible D gene is TRBD2 (5 bases). The CDR3 contains 13 residues. Germline V CDR1 and CDR2: SGHRS, YFSETQ. Trimming shortened V by 4 bases and J by 2 bases, and 10 bases separated the two germline ends. CDR3 in amino acids: CASSAGIAYEQYF. CDR3 DNA sequence: TGCGCCAGCAGCGCCGGGATTGCCTACGAGCAGTACTTC.

The V and J genes are TRBV24-1 and TRBJ1-5; 7 bases match TRBD1. The CDR3 covers 19 residues. Trimming took 9 bases from V and 3 from J; bases not matched to a gene: 22. Germline CDR1 reads KGHDR; CDR2 reads SFDVKD. CDR3 amino acids: CATALRRRTGTVLNQPQHF. The CDR3 coding sequence is TGTGCCACCGCTCTTAGGCGGCGAACAGGGACAGTGCTCAATCAGCCCCAGCATTTT.

This clonotype has ten or more counts. This chain links TRBV5-1 with TRBJ2-3; D ambiguous. V was cut by 0 bases and J by 2 bases, with 4 bases left in between. The CDR3 sequence is 13 residues long. Germline lookup yields CDR1 SGHRS and CDR2 YFSETQ. CDR3 DNA sequence: TGCGCCAGCAGCTTGGACAACACAGATACGCAGTATTTT. This gives the protein CASSLDNTDTQYF.

Of note for this clonotype: Relative to the germline gene, one junction end is altered; a read error may explain this. The chain combines TRBV19 with TRBJ1-6; 7 positions match TRBD1. The germline V gene has CDR1 LNHDA and CDR2 SQIVND (reference sequence). The CDR3 loop spans 14 amino acids. CDR3 coding DNA: TGTGCCAGTAGACAGGGACAGTGCCCTTATCCCCCCCACTTT. Its translation: CASRQGQCPYPPHF.

This clonotype has at least ten counts. The rearrangement joins TRBV4-2 to TRBJ1-6; weak D call: TRBD1 (5 bases). The germline V gene has CDR1 LGHNA and CDR2 YNFKEQ. Between the trimmed V and J ends, which lost 3 bases and 8 bases, there was a span of 11 bases. The CDR3 consists of 14 residues. The CDR3 sequence is CASSHEGFDSPLHF. CDR3 in DNA: TGTGCCAGCAGCCACGAGGGGTTTGATTCACCCCTCCACTTT.

This rearrangement joins TRBV2 to TRBJ1-5; D is unclear. CDR1 and CDR2 from the germline V gene are SNHLY and FYNNEI. V lost 6 bases and J lost 11, with 14 bases in between. The CDR3 covers 12 residues. The CDR3 nucleotides read TGTGCCAGCAGCGGGCAAGGAGAGACCCAGCATTTT. Translating gives CASSGQGETQHF.

Worth noting for this clonotype: The junction and the germline gene differ at one end; a read error may be behind it. V gene TRBV10-3 combines with J gene TRBJ1-3, with D unclear. There are 14 residues in the CDR3. Germline values: CDR1 ENHRY, CDR2 SYGVKD. CDR3 loop: CAISGAVSGNTIYF. The CDR3 DNA reads as TGTGCCATCAGTGGAGCAGTCTCTGGGAACACCATATATTTT.

This chain uses TRBV6-5 with TRBJ2-5; 12 bases fit TRBD1. Per germline, CDR1 MNHEY and CDR2 SVGAGI. The length of the CDR3 is 15 residues. V lost 5 bases to trimming and J lost 5 bases; unmatched junction nucleotides: 6. CDR3 coding DNA: TGTGCCAGCAGTCTCGGGACAGGGGGCAGGGAGACCCAGTACTTC. It codes for CASSLGTGGRETQYF.

The V and J genes are TRBV20-1 and TRBJ2-5; D not resolved. Deletions cut 3 bases from V and 4 bases from J, with 18 bases between. The CDR3 runs to 15 residues. The germline V gene encodes CDR1 DFQATT and CDR2 SNEGSKA (reference sequence). The CDR3 spells CSASYAGRIRETQYF. Here the CDR3 DNA reads TGCAGTGCTAGTTATGCCGGCCGGATACGAGAGACCCAGTACTTC.

This clonotype was counted between two and nine times. This chain uses TRBV19 with TRBJ2-7; D possibly corresponds to TRBD1 (6 bases). CDR1 LNHDA and CDR2 SQIVND come from the germline V gene (reference sequence). The CDR3 has 15 residues. V was shortened by 5 bases and J by 5 bases, with 19 bases between the two germline ends. CDR3: CASSSRQELTDEQYF. The CDR3 region has the DNA TGTGCCAGTAGTTCCCGACAGGAGCTTACGGACGAGCAGTACTTC.

CDR3 region: CATSDNSETYGYTF. CDR3 bases: TGTGCCACCAGTGACAATTCGGAGACCTATGGCTACACCTTC. The chain recombines TRBV24-1 with TRBJ1-2; no definite D call. V was trimmed by 4 bases and J by 4 bases, leaving 12 bases between them. The germline CDR1 and CDR2 sequences are KGHDR and SFDVKD. This CDR3 is 14 amino acids long.

The chain has TRBV29-1 and TRBJ1-1; D uncertain. The CDR3 covers 11 residues. Germline CDR1 is SQVTM and CDR2 is ANQGSEA. Trimming removed 7 bases from V and 7 bases from J, with 13 bases in between. The CDR3 region is CSGLRADEAFF. The CDR3 bases are TGCAGCGGTCTACGGGCCGATGAAGCTTTCTTT. The entire variable domain, with the rest obtained from reference TRBV29-1 and TRBJ1-1, is as follows: SAVISQKPSRDICQRGTSLTIQCQVDSQVTMMFWYRQQPGQSLTLIATANQGSEATYESGFVIDKFPISRPNLTFSTLTVSNMSPEDSSIYLCSGLRADEAFFGQGTRLTVV.

A note on this clonotype: The junction departs from germline at one end; a sequencing error may be responsible. V gene TRBV7-9 combines with J gene TRBJ1-5, with a weak D call TRBD1 (6 bases). The CDR3 has 15 residues. Germline V gives CDR1 SEHNR, CDR2 FQNEAQ (reference sequence). CDR3 bases: TGCGCCAGCAGCGGGGGCGGGACCGATAATCAGCCCCAGCATTTT. This codes for CASSGGGTDNQPQHF.

This clonotype was seen only a few times. This rearrangement joins TRBV24-1 to TRBJ2-3; the match to TRBD2 covers 7 bases. The trim removed 5 bases at V and 4 bases at J, leaving 5 bases unmatched. Germline loops: CDR1 KGHDR, CDR2 SFDVKD. The CDR3 totals 14 residues. The CDR3 here is CATSGGAGADTQYF. The CDR3 nucleotides are TGTGCCACCAGTGGTGGCGCGGGAGCAGATACGCAGTATTTT.

The rearrangement uses TRBV2 and TRBJ2-7; TRBD2 matches at 9 bases. V lost 9 bases, J lost 2 bases, and 11 bases stayed unmatched. The CDR3 totals 15 residues. Looked up from germline, CDR1 is SNHLY and CDR2 is FYNNEI. The CDR3: CASSLSGSWPYEQYF. The CDR3 bases are TGTGCCAGTAGTCTTAGCGGGAGTTGGCCCTACGAGCAGTACTTC.

The V call is TRBV6-6, the J call TRBJ2-1; 10 bases agree with TRBD2. Germline CDR1 and CDR2: MNHNY and SVGAGI (reference sequence). Unmatched junction bases numbered 9, after V lost 4 bases and J lost 3 bases. This CDR3 has 17 amino acids. CDR3 protein: CASSSSGGAKGYNEQFF. The CDR3 DNA sequence: TGTGCCAGCAGTTCCAGCGGGGGGGCCAAGGGCTACAATGAGCAGTTCTTC.

This rearrangement joins TRBV7-9 to TRBJ2-1; D is undetermined. Germline CDR1 SEHNR, CDR2 FQNEAQ (reference sequence). This CDR3 is 11 amino acids long. Trimming removed 0 bases from V and 9 bases from J, with 3 bases in between. CDR3 sequence: CASSLAPEQFF. CDR3 sequence (DNA): TGTGCCAGCAGCTTAGCGCCTGAGCAGTTCTTC.

The rearrangement joins TRBV24-1 to TRBJ2-5; D call uncertain. This CDR3 spans 14 amino acids. Trimming shortened V by 4 bases and J by 5 bases, and 13 bases separated the two germline ends. Germline CDR1 and CDR2: KGHDR and SFDVKD. The CDR3 DNA reads as TGTGCCACCAGTGACCCAAGTTCTCATGAGACCCAGTACTTC. The encoded protein is CATSDPSSHETQYF.

V usage is TRBV29-1 and J usage is TRBJ2-7, with 12 bases lining up with TRBD2. Germline CDR1 reads SQVTM; CDR2 reads ANQGSEA. J lost 1 base, V lost 1 base, and 2 bases had no gene match. The CDR3 runs 15 residues. This CDR3 reads CSVEGGLAGSYEQYF. The DNA of the CDR3 is TGCAGCGTTGAAGGGGGACTAGCGGGTTCCTACGAGCAGTACTTC.

The chain employs TRBV7-3 and TRBJ2-1; 15 nucleotides match TRBD2. The germline V gene encodes CDR1 SGHTA and CDR2 FQGTGA. V lost 8 bases, J lost 5 bases, and 4 bases stayed unmatched. This CDR3 has 15 amino acids. The CDR3 bases are TGTGCCAGCGGAAGGACTAGCGGGGGGGACAATGAGCAGTTCTTC. Translated: CASGRTSGGDNEQFF.

This clonotype was counted once. The rearrangement uses TRBV9 and TRBJ1-4; D unclear. V was clipped by 3 bases and J by 2 bases, with 11 bases between them. This CDR3 contains 15 residues. Germline V lookup: CDR1 SGDLS, CDR2 YYNGEE. The CDR3: CASSAGGGTNEKLFF. The CDR3 nucleotides are TGTGCCAGCAGCGCCGGCGGTGGCACTAATGAAAAACTGTTTTTT.

The chain couples TRBV7-9 to TRBJ2-7, with a tentative D call TRBD2 (6 bases). The CDR3 has 13 amino acids. The germline V and J ends were trimmed by 5 bases and 5 bases, with 13 bases remaining between them. The germline CDR1 and CDR2 sequences are SEHNR and FQNEAQ (reference sequence). The CDR3 sequence is CASSLRSGDEQYF. CDR3 in DNA: TGTGCCAGCAGCCTTCGCTCGGGGGACGAGCAGTACTTC.